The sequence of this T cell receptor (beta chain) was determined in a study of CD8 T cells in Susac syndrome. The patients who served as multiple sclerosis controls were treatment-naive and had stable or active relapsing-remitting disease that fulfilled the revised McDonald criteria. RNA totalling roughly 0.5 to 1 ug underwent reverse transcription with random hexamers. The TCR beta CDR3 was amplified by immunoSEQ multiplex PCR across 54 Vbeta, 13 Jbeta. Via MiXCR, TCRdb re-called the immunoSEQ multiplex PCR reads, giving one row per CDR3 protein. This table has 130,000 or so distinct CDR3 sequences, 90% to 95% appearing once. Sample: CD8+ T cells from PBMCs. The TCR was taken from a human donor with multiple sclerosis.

The CDR3 sequence is CASSYSGPAYEQYF. CDR3 DNA sequence: TGTGCCAGCAGTTACTCTGGGCCAGCCTACGAGCAGTACTTC. The chain joins TRBV6-5 to TRBJ2-7; D gene ambiguous. This CDR3 spans 14 amino acids. The V gene's germline CDR1 is MNHEY and CDR2 SVGAGI. V lost 0 bases to trimming and J lost 2 bases, with 8 bases between them.